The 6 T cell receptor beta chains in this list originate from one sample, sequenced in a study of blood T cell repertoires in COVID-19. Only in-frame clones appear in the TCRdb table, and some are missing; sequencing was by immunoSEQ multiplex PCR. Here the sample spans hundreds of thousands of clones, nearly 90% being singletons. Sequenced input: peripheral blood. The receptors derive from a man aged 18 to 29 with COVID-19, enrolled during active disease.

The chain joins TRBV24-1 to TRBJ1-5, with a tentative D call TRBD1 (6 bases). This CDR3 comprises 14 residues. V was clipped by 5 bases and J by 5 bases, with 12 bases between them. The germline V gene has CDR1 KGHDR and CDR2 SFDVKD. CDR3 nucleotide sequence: TGTGCCACCAGTGTTCAGGGGCGAGATCAGCCCCAGCATTTT. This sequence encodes CATSVQGRDQPQHF.

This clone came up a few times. As DNA, the CDR3 is TGTGCCAGCAGCTTAGAGGGGGCGAACTATGGCTACACCTTC. It yields the protein CASSLEGANYGYTF. The rearrangement joins TRBV7-2 to TRBJ1-2; 7 nucleotides agree with TRBD1. From germline, CDR1 is SGHTA and CDR2 FQGNSA. J lost 2 bases, V lost 1 base, and 1 base had no gene match. The CDR3 is 14 amino acids.

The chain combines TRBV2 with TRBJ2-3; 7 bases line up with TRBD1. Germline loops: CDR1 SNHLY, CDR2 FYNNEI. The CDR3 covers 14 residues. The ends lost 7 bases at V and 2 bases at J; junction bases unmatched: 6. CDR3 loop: CASTRQGHTDTQYF. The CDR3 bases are TGTGCCAGCACCCGACAGGGCCACACAGATACGCAGTATTTT.

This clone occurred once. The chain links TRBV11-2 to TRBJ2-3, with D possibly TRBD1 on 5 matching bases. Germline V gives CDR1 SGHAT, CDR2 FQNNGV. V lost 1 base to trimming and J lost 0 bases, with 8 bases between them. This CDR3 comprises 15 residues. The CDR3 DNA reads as TGTGCCAGCAGCTTAGCGAGACAGAGCACAGATACGCAGTATTTT. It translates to CASSLARQSTDTQYF.

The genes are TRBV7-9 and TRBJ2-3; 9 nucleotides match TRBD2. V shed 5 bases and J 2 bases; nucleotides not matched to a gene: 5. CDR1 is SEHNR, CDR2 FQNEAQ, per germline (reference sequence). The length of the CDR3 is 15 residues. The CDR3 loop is CASSLLAGYTDTQYF. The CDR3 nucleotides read TGTGCCAGCAGCCTTCTAGCGGGGTACACAGATACGCAGTATTTT.

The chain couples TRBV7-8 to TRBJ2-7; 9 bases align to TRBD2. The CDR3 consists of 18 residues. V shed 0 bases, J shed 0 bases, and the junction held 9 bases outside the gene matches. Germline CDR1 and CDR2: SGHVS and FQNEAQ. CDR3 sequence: CASSLALGLAGSSYEQYF. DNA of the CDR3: TGTGCCAGCAGCTTAGCGCTCGGTCTAGCGGGGAGCTCCTACGAGCAGTACTTC.